The T cell receptor beta chain under discussion was sequenced for a study of blood T cell repertoires in COVID-19. Germline CDR1 is SEHNR and CDR2 is FQNEAQ (reference sequence). Trimming removed 3 bases from V and 6 bases from J, with 8 bases in between. CDR3 length: 13 residues. Per the authors' pipeline: Amplification of reference gene primers was used by the study to estimate nucleated cell counts. Only in-frame clones appear in the TCRdb table, and some are missing; sequencing was by immunoSEQ multiplex PCR. Clonal size and the V and J genes are those of that table, whereas D and trimming came from the DNA. The sample records roughly 38,000 clones, 81% being singletons.

Material: peripheral blood. The J gene is TRBJ1-4, the V gene TRBV7-9; D is unclear. This sequence originates from an older man with active or convalescent COVID-19. As DNA, the CDR3 is TGTGCCAGCAGCTTCAGAAAAGATGAAAAACTGTTTTTT. Residues: CASSFRKDEKLFF.